The T cell receptor beta chain under discussion was sequenced for a study of T-cell memory formation after mild COVID-19. About the research overall: Across donors, TCR clusters were largely donor specific.

TCRdb independently ran MiXCR on the 5' RACE reads; one entry per CDR3 protein. The sample lists about 90,000 distinct CDR3 sequences, about 14% occurring once. Trimming at V came to 7 bases and at J to 2 bases, leaving 7 bases not matched to a gene. The CDR3 loop spans 15 amino acids. Germline V gene lookup returns CDR1 MNHEY and CDR2 SVGAGI. Points on this clonotype: Its antigen is unknown.

Study-wide points: Some clones that responded turned up in pre-infection memory, which suggests that cross-reactive memory joined in. Contracting CD4+ clones sat mainly in CM and EM; CD8+ in EMRA. Clones from the second wave (peaking day 37) had unconfirmed SARS-CoV-2 specificity.

This chain links TRBV6-5 with TRBJ2-1; 8 bases are a match to TRBD2. What was sequenced was PBMCs or a T cell subset sorted from them (not recorded which). This clonotype originated in a man between 18 and 35 years old who had mild COVID-19 (a few samples of this study predate the infection). Cell type and time point are not known. CDR3 nucleotide sequence: TGTGCCAGCACACGAGCGGGAGCCACCTACAATGAGCAGTTCTTC. Its translation is CASTRAGATYNEQFF.